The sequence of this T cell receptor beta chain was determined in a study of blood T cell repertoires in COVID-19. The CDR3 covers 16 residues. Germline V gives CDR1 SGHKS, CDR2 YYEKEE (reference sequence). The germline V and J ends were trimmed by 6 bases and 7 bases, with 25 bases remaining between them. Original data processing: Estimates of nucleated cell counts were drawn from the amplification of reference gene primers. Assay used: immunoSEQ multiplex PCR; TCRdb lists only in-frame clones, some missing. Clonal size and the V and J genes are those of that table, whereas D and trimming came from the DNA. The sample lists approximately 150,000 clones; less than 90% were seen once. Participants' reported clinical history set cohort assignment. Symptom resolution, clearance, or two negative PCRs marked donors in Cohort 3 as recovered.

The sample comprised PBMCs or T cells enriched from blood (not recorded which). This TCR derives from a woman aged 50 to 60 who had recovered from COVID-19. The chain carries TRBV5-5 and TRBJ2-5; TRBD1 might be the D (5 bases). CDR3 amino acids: CASMSPAGSTLRTQYF. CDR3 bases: TGTGCCAGCATGTCCCCAGCAGGGTCAACCCTAAGGACCCAGTACTTC.